The entry that follows covers one T cell receptor (beta chain) sequence. The CDR3 contains 15 residues. Germline CDR1 and CDR2: SGHDT and YYEEEE. The junction had 9 bases not matched to a gene; V was cut back by 3 bases and J by 4 bases. This sample is part of a study of blood T cell repertoires in COVID-19. Libraries were prepared by immunoSEQ multiplex PCR; TCRdb keeps only in-frame clonotypes and omits some of them. The data contain about 250,000 clones, 70% to 90% of them singletons. The TCR originated in a woman aged 50 to 60 with acute COVID-19. The chain employs TRBV5-6 and TRBJ1-2; 7 bases are a match to TRBD1. Sequencing was carried out using PBMCs or T cells enriched from blood (not recorded which). The CDR3 sequence is CASSYRDRVSYGYTF. Here the CDR3 DNA reads TGTGCCAGCAGCTACAGGGACAGAGTCTCCTATGGCTACACCTTC.